The entry below gives a single T cell receptor (beta chain) sequence along with its context. Its antigen is not known. Clones were read by immunoSEQ multiplex PCR, and TCRdb kept only the in-frame ones, dropping some. The data contain about 95,000 clones, 67% of them singletons. The record originates from a study of shared clonotypes between healthy human individuals. Study-wide results and caveats: The low donor count limited represented genetic and exposure-history diversity. Shared clonotypes: roughly 5% naive CD4, 3.5% to 4% naive CD8, about 2.5% memory CD4, 0.4% to 0.45% memory CD8.

V trimming: 3 bases; J trimming: 2 bases; junction bases outside the gene matches: 4. Germline V lookup: CDR1 MRHNA, CDR2 SNTAGT. There are 15 residues in the CDR3. The V gene is TRBV6-4, the J gene TRBJ2-5; 9 nucleotides line up with TRBD2. The sample was memory CD8+ T cells sorted from blood. Subset of the sample: CD45RO+ cells pooled with CCR7-negative TemRA cells. This receptor was identified in a man in his thirties or forties in good health. CDR3 residues: CASSEGAGGQETQYF. Written as DNA, the CDR3 is TGTGCCAGCAGTGAAGGAGCGGGGGGTCAAGAGACCCAGTACTTC.